The 21 T cell receptor beta chains below were found in one sample sequenced in a study of OX40 agonist ivuxolimab in advanced cancers. TCRdb keeps only in-frame clones here, not all; method: immunoSEQ multiplex PCR. The sample has 90,000 to 150,000 clones, more than 80% seen once; the top ten hold 0.55%. The sample was CD4+ or CD8+ T cells sorted from blood, taken in a trial of the OX40 agonist ivuxolimab. The receptors shown here come from an adult with an advanced solid tumor such as melanoma, head and neck, liver or kidney cancer.

This chain uses TRBV7-2 with TRBJ2-7; D gene ambiguous. The CDR3 runs to 15 residues. Germline CDR1 reads SGHTA; CDR2 reads FQGNSA. The ends were cut back, 4 bases at V and 7 bases at J, with 20 bases in the middle. The DNA for the CDR3 is TGTGCCAGCAGCTCTAACCTCGGACGAAGAGTAGAGCAGTACTTC. Protein: CASSSNLGRRVEQYF.

This rearrangement joins TRBV7-8 to TRBJ1-1; D gene ambiguous. Trimming took off 2 bases at V and 4 bases at J, with 11 bases between the two ends. CDR1 SGHVS and CDR2 FQNEAQ come from the germline V gene. The CDR3 covers 14 residues. The chain's CDR3 is CASSLNREGTEAFF. The CDR3 DNA is TGTGCCAGCAGCTTAAATAGGGAGGGCACTGAAGCTTTCTTT.

The chain recombines TRBV9 with TRBJ2-2; no clear D gene. CDR1 and CDR2 from the germline V gene are SGDLS and YYNGEE. The CDR3 length is 16 residues. V was shortened by 0 bases and J by 3 bases, with 12 bases between the two germline ends. The CDR3 is CASSVGFPADTGELFF. CDR3 in DNA: TGTGCCAGCAGCGTAGGGTTCCCCGCCGACACCGGGGAGCTGTTTTTT.

The chain links TRBV14 to TRBJ2-7; no firm D call. This CDR3 is built from 11 residues. Germline V gene data show CDR1 as SGHDN and CDR2 as FVKESK. With 4 bases removed from V and 3 bases from J, the gap between germline ends came to 4 bases. CDR3 DNA sequence: TGTGCCAGCAGCCGTCGCTACGAGCAGTACTTC. This sequence encodes CASSRRYEQYF.

This chain joins TRBV18 and TRBJ1-6, with 10 positions matching TRBD1. CDR1 KGHSH and CDR2 LQKENI come from the germline V gene. This CDR3 is 18 amino acids long. The V and J ends lost 4 bases and 2 bases, in that order; junction bases with no gene match: 8. CDR3 in DNA: TGTGCCAGCTCACTGACAGGGGGCAACGGCCCCTATAATTCACCCCTCCACTTT. This encodes CASSLTGGNGPYNSPLHF.

There are a few counts of this clone. The chain couples TRBV7-2 to TRBJ1-6; no reliable D call. Germline V gives CDR1 SGHTA, CDR2 FQGNSA. This CDR3 has 15 amino acids. Trimming shortened V by 10 bases and J by 0 bases, and 13 bases separated the two germline ends. The CDR3 protein is CATSPLSSYNSPLHF. The CDR3 region has the DNA TGTGCCACCTCCCCCCTGAGCTCCTATAATTCACCCCTCCACTTT.

J is TRBJ2-1 and V is TRBV21-1; the listed D gene, TRBD1, was not tested against the DNA. TRBV21-1 is a pseudogene. This CDR3 comprises 13 residues. The CDR3 region has the DNA TGTGCCAGCAGCAGAACAGGGTCTAATGAGCAGTTCTTC. Its protein is CASSRTGSNEQFF.

The J gene is TRBJ1-2, the V gene TRBV4-3, with 8 bases identical to TRBD1. The germline CDR1 and CDR2 sequences are LGHNA and YSLEER. The trim removed 4 bases at V and 7 bases at J, leaving 5 bases unmatched. The CDR3 runs to 13 residues. The DNA of the CDR3 is TGCGCCAGCAGCCCCCAGGGGGCGGCTGGCTACACCTTC. Translation gives CASSPQGAAGYTF.

V gene TRBV19 combines with J gene TRBJ1-2; 8 positions agree with TRBD1. This CDR3 has 13 residues. CDR1 LNHDA and CDR2 SQIVND come from the germline V gene (reference sequence). Unmatched junction bases numbered 4, after V lost 4 bases and J lost 6 bases. This chain's CDR3 is CASSTGGTDGYTF. CDR3 bases: TGTGCCAGTAGTACAGGGGGCACGGATGGCTACACCTTC.

The chain recombines TRBV4-1 with TRBJ1-1, with unresolved D. Trimming removed 3 bases from V and 6 bases from J, with 11 bases in between. Germline V CDR1 and CDR2: MGHRA, YSYEKL. This CDR3 has 13 residues. The chain's CDR3 is CASSQEGQSEAFF. The CDR3, as DNA: TGCGCCAGCAGCCAGGAAGGGCAGTCTGAAGCTTTCTTT.

V usage is TRBV2 and J usage is TRBJ2-3; possible D gene TRBD1, 5 bases. Germline-derived CDR1 and CDR2 are SNHLY and FYNNEI. This CDR3 comprises 12 residues. Trimming removed 6 bases at V and 8 bases at J, with 12 bases between. CDR3 region: CASRRTSFTQYF. The DNA of the CDR3 is TGTGCCAGCAGACGGACATCCTTTACGCAGTATTTT.

On this clone: Additional DNA sequences in this sample encode the identical CDR3. The rearrangement links TRBV10-3 to TRBJ2-3, with 13 bases aligning to TRBD2. This CDR3 comprises 17 residues. In germline, CDR1 is ENHRY, CDR2 SYGVKD. V dropped 6 bases and J dropped 3; count of bases not matched to a gene: 9. The CDR3 coding sequence is TGTGCCATCAGCCCCGGGACTAGCGGGGCTAGTACAGATACGCAGTATTTT. It yields the protein CAISPGTSGASTDTQYF.

V gene TRBV4-1 combines with J gene TRBJ1-2, with D hard to call. There are 14 residues in the CDR3. The germline CDR1 and CDR2 sequences are MGHRA and YSYEKL. The V and J ends lost 1 base and 8 bases respectively, with 14 bases between them. CDR3 DNA sequence: TGCGCCAGCAGCCAAGTTCAGGAGGGAGGCGGCTACACCTTC. It specifies CASSQVQEGGGYTF.

The chain carries TRBV11-2 and TRBJ2-6; possibly TRBD2 for D (6 bases). Germline V CDR1 and CDR2: SGHAT, FQNNGV. This CDR3 is 17 amino acids long. V was trimmed by 3 bases and J by 1 base, leaving 13 bases between them. The CDR3 DNA is TGTGCCAGCAGCTTGGGGGGAACGGGTTCTGGGGCCAACGTCCTGACTTTC. Its translation: CASSLGGTGSGANVLTF. The variable domain in full, with the rest retrieved from reference TRBV11-2 and TRBJ2-6, is EAGVAQSPRYKIIEKRQSVAFWCNPISGHATLYWYQQILGQGPKLLIQFQNNGVVDDSQLPKDRFSAERLKGVDSTLKIQPAKLEDSAVYLCASSLGGTGSGANVLTFGAGSRLTVL.

The V and J genes are TRBV30 and TRBJ2-7; possible D gene TRBD2, 8 bases. Between the trimmed V and J ends, which lost 6 bases and 4 bases, there was a span of 19 bases. CDR1 is GTSNPN and CDR2 is SVGIG in the germline V gene (reference sequence). The CDR3 length is 14 residues. Here the CDR3 reads CACREGAGTYEQYF. The CDR3 DNA reads TGTGCCTGCCGGGAGGGGGCGGGAACTTACGAGCAGTACTTC. The full variable domain, its missing parts supplied by reference TRBV30 and TRBJ2-7, is SQTIHQWPATLVQPVGSPLSLECTVEGTSNPNLYWYRQAAGRGLQLLFYSVGIGQISSEVPQNLSASRPQDRQFILSSKKLLLSDSGFYLCACREGAGTYEQYFGPGTRLTVT.

The chain joins TRBV11-3 to TRBJ2-7, with 9 bases lining up with TRBD1. The CDR3 is 14 amino acids. Trimming at V came to 5 bases and at J to 3 bases, leaving 5 bases not matched to a gene. Germline assignment: CDR1 SGHNT and CDR2 YENEEA. The CDR3 loop reads CASSLDRGGYEQYF. The CDR3 DNA reads TGTGCCAGCAGCCTCGACAGGGGGGGCTACGAGCAGTACTTC. Using reference TRBV11-3 and TRBJ2-7 for the parts outside the CDR3, the full variable domain is EAGVVQSPRYKIIEKKQPVAFWCNPISGHNTLYWYLQNLGQGPELLIRYENEEAVDDSQLPKDRFSAERLKGVDSTLKIQPAELGDSAVYLCASSLDRGGYEQYFGPGTRLTVT.

This clone turned up a few times. The rearrangement uses TRBV10-1 and TRBJ1-3; D ambiguous. Germline CDR1 WNHNN, CDR2 SYGVQD (reference sequence). This CDR3 is 14 amino acids long. Trimming stripped 5 bases from V and 2 bases from J, with 10 bases between. The CDR3 DNA is TGCGCCAGCAGTTATATTTCGGCTGGAAACACCATATATTTT. Translated: CASSYISAGNTIYF.

V usage is TRBV9 and J usage is TRBJ2-5; 11 nucleotides agree with TRBD2. The CDR3 is 19 amino acids. Germline CDR1 reads SGDLS; CDR2 reads YYNGEE. With 0 bases clipped from V and 4 bases from J, the junction kept 14 bases outside the gene matches. CDR3 bases: TGTGCCAGCAGCGTAGCTTTGGATAGCGGGGGGGCCGCGGGAGAGACCCAGTACTTC. Its protein is CASSVALDSGGAAGETQYF.

The chain carries TRBV5-4 and TRBJ2-3, with D perhaps matching TRBD1 (5 bases). Per the germline V gene, CDR1 is SGHNT and CDR2 is YYREEE (reference sequence). CDR3 length equals 15 residues. Deletions cut 0 bases from V and 1 base from J, with 9 bases between. The CDR3 loop reads CASSLEGRGTDTQYF. In DNA form, the CDR3 reads TGTGCCAGCAGCTTGGAGGGCAGGGGCACAGATACGCAGTATTTT.

The chain carries TRBV6-5 and TRBJ2-5; possible D gene TRBD2, 6 bases. The CDR3 is 15 residues long. The V gene lost 5 bases and the J gene lost 3 bases, with 16 bases spanning the gap. Germline lookup yields CDR1 MNHEY and CDR2 SVGAGI. The CDR3 DNA reads TGTGCCAGCAGTCCTCCTCTAGCGCGAGAAGAGACCCAGTACTTC. This encodes CASSPPLAREETQYF.

This clone was recorded only once. The rearrangement uses TRBV28 and TRBJ2-5; D call uncertain. Trimming stripped 8 bases from V and 4 bases from J, with 5 bases between. The germline CDR1 and CDR2 sequences are MDHEN and SYDVKM. The CDR3 is made up of 10 amino acids. The CDR3 DNA is TGTGCCAGCGGCCGAGAGACCCAGTACTTC. The encoded protein is CASGRETQYF.